This TCR beta chain is from a study of T cell repertoires in cytomegalovirus infection. About the study: Evidence of both CMV infection and a matching HLA type came from public TCR beta signatures. The study's findings and limits: CMV carriers having the relevant HLA were flagged by cumulative public TCR beta family frequency. Across the ex vivo response, the dominant clonotypes were HLA-C-restricted CMV-specific TCR beta clonotypes.

In regard to this clonotype: Its matching antigen is unknown.

This CDR3 is 16 amino acids long. V lost 6 bases and J 4 bases, leaving 21 bases between the germline ends. Germline V gene lookup returns CDR1 SGHTA and CDR2 FQGNSA. MiXCR was run by TCRdb on the reads, yielding one entry per CDR3 protein. This table holds roughly 990,000 distinct CDR3 sequences, under 40% found once. Sequenced material: cultured CD8+ T cells from PBMCs, taken from culture after CMV antigen stimulation. The rearrangement uses TRBV7-2 and TRBJ1-1, with a possible D match to TRBD1 (6 bases). The sequence came from a human donor in good health (CMV status not recorded). Some clones in this sample may be carry-over from other donors' samples. The CDR3 spells CASRRGGLGVSTEAFF. In DNA, the CDR3 is TGTGCCAGCAGGCGGGGGGGCTTAGGGGTCTCCACTGAAGCTTTCTTT. Complete variable domain (other parts from reference TRBV7-2 and TRBJ1-1): GAGVSQSPSNKVTEKGKDVELRCDPISGHTALYWYRQSLGQGLEFLIYFQGNSAPDKSGLPSDRFSAERTGGSVSTLTIQRTQQEDSAVYLCASRRGGLGVSTEAFFGQGTRLTVV.